Below, one T cell receptor beta chain is given with its context. Looked up from germline, CDR1 is SGDLS and CDR2 is YYNGEE. This CDR3 region has 14 residues. Trimming cost V 4 bases and J 7 bases, with 17 bases left between them. This entry belongs to a study of blood T cell repertoires in COVID-19. Overall study: The analysed material was cDNA or gDNA that came from T cells, B-cell-depleted T cells, or PBMCs.

Authors' processing steps: By means of reference gene primer amplification, nucleated cell counts were estimated. This table comes from immunoSEQ multiplex PCR, and its TCRdb copy is limited to in-frame clones, with some not included. From that table come the V and J calls and clone size; the DNA was used to work out D and trimming. The repertoire holds tens of thousands of clones, with around 84% as singletons. The receptor's source is a human donor in a cohort sampled during active COVID-19. The rearrangement uses TRBV9 and TRBJ1-2; no definite D call. The sample comprised peripheral blood. CDR3 sequence: CASSSSSGISGYTF. The CDR3 coding sequence is TGTGCCAGCAGCTCAAGTAGCGGAATCAGTGGCTACACCTTC.